One sample yielded the 7 T cell receptor beta chains listed below, sequenced in a study of T cells in Graves' hyperthyroidism and ophthalmopathy. The CDR3 regions of TCR beta were amplified from RNA transcripts. The HTBI set primed first-round TCR CDR3 RT-PCR. TCRdb called the multiplex PCR reads again in MiXCR, with one record for every CDR3 protein. The table records hundreds of thousands of distinct CDR3 sequences, around 40% of them present only once. The sample taken for sequencing was blood. These receptors were taken from a woman between 40 and 50 years old with Graves' hyperthyroidism.

This clonotype appeared many times. This chain connects TRBV25-1 to TRBJ1-4; D is unresolved. The ends were cut back, 2 bases at V and 7 bases at J, with 5 bases in the middle. Per germline, CDR1 MGHDK and CDR2 SYGVNS. The CDR3 totals 12 residues. The CDR3 DNA follows: TGTGCCAGCAGTGAAGAAGGTGAAAAACTGTTTTTT. Translating gives CASSEEGEKLFF.

At least ten counts were recorded for this clonotype. The chain has TRBV19 and TRBJ2-2; D remains unclear. This CDR3 has 14 residues. V lost 7 bases and J lost 5, with 14 bases in between. Germline lookup yields CDR1 LNHDA and CDR2 SQIVND (reference sequence). This CDR3 reads CASTIIWGTGELFF. DNA of the CDR3: TGTGCCAGTACGATCATTTGGGGTACCGGGGAGCTGTTTTTT.

This clonotype came up many times. This chain connects TRBV7-9 to TRBJ2-5, with TRBD2 matching 8 bases. This CDR3 spans 16 amino acids. The trim removed 7 bases at V and 4 bases at J, leaving 14 bases unmatched. Germline V lookup: CDR1 SEHNR, CDR2 FQNEAQ (reference sequence). DNA for the CDR3: TGTGCCAGCATACTCCCGGGACTAGGAGGAGGAGAGACCCAGTACTTC. Protein product: CASILPGLGGGETQYF.

Only a few counts were recorded for this clonotype. The CDR3 DNA reads TGTGCCAGCAGCCTTTCACAACTCGGTGGCTACACCTTC. Its protein is CASSLSQLGGYTF. The chain has TRBV3-1 and TRBJ1-2; D unresolved. The CDR3 has 13 residues. With 4 bases removed from V and 7 bases from J, the gap between germline ends came to 13 bases. Germline assignment: CDR1 LGHDT and CDR2 YNNKEL (reference sequence).

With respect to this clonotype: A much larger clone is a single base away; this may be a read error. This sequence joins TRBV12-3 or TRBV12-4 and TRBJ1-2; D is unresolved. Between the trimmed V and J ends, which lost 5 bases and 2 bases, there was a span of 12 bases. The CDR3 contains 14 residues. In DNA form, the CDR3 reads TGTGCCAGCAGTACCGGAGGGAGCAACTATGGCTACACCTTC. Its translation: CASSTGGSNYGYTF.

The J gene is TRBJ2-7, the V gene TRBV29-1; D gene ambiguous. V was clipped by 1 base and J by 0 bases, with 7 bases between them. The CDR3 is made up of 13 amino acids. The germline V gene encodes CDR1 SQVTM and CDR2 ANQGSEA. The CDR3 protein is CSVEVGPSYEQYF. The DNA of the CDR3 is TGCAGCGTTGAAGTCGGCCCCTCCTACGAGCAGTACTTC.

The chain is built from TRBV6-2 or TRBV6-3 and TRBJ1-5, with D possibly being TRBD1 (5 bases). The CDR3 runs 16 residues. V was shortened by 2 bases and J by 5 bases, with 16 bases between the two germline ends. Germline V gene lookup returns CDR1 MNHEY and CDR2 SVGEGT. The CDR3 reads CASSYHRGERDQPQHF. CDR3 DNA sequence: TGTGCCAGCAGTTACCACCGGGGGGAGAGAGATCAGCCCCAGCATTTT.